This TCR beta chain was obtained from a study of shared clonotypes between healthy human individuals. Whole-study results and caveats: Sampling used blood alone; tissue repertoires probably differ.

Assay used: immunoSEQ multiplex PCR; TCRdb lists only in-frame clones, some missing. This table has over 750,000 clones, 90% to 97% appearing once. The germline V gene has CDR1 SGHRS and CDR2 YFSETQ. Losses at the gene ends were 4 bases for V and 5 bases for J; bases not matched to a gene: 11. CDR3 length equals 17 residues. Selected positively for CCR7 and CD45RO-negative, naive CD8 cells excluded terminally differentiated effector memory CD45RA+ cells. About this clone itself: Antigen unknown.

The sequenced material came from naive CD8+ T cells sorted from blood. The chain joins TRBV5-1 to TRBJ2-3; TRBD2 matches at 12 bases. The receptor's source is a young man in good health. The CDR3 reads CASSSIIGTSGQDTQYF. The DNA of the CDR3 is TGCGCCAGCAGCAGTATAATCGGGACTAGCGGGCAAGATACGCAGTATTTT. Supplemented by reference TRBV5-1 and TRBJ2-3, the full variable domain reads KAGVTQTPRYLIKTRGQQVTLSCSPISGHRSVSWYQQTPGQGLQFLFEYFSETQRNKGNFPGRFSGRQFSNSRSEMNVSTLELGDSALYLCASSSIIGTSGQDTQYFGPGTRLTVL.